This paragraph reports one TCR beta chain. Its cognate antigen is unknown. This sample stems from a study of post-analysis software for immune sequencing data. General study points: In patients, about 5 TRBV segments were more frequent than in controls, with TRBV5-6, TRBV5-1 and TRBV20-1 among them.

This CDR3 is 13 amino acids long. Per the germline V gene, CDR1 is SEHNR and CDR2 is FQNEAQ (reference sequence). With 1 base removed from V and 6 bases from J, the gap between germline ends came to 9 bases. Presence of unique molecular identifiers characterized the TCR beta cDNA libraries. TCRdb redid the calling of the PCR reads with MiXCR, one entry per CDR3 protein. The profile shows a few hundred thousand distinct CDR3 sequences, 30% to 45% of them singletons. The clonotype originates from a girl aged 10 to 17 with multiple sclerosis. Sequences were obtained from blood. V and J are TRBV7-9 and TRBJ1-2; unclear D gene. The CDR3 region is CASSLGASNGYTF. CDR3 in DNA: TGTGCCAGCAGCTTAGGGGCTTCCAATGGCTACACCTTC.